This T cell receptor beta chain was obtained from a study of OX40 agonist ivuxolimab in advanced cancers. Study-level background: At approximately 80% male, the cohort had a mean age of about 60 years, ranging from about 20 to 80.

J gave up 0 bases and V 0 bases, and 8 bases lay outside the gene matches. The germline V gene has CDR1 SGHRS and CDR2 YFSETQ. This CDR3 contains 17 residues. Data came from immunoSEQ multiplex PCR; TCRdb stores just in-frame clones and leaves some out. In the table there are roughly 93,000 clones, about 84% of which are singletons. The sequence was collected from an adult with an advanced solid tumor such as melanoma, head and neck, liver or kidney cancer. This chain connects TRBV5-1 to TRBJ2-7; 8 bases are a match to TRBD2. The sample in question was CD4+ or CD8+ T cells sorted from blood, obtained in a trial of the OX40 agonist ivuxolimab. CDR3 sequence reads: CASSLAGAGEASYEQYF. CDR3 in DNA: TGCGCCAGCAGCTTGGCCGGAGCGGGAGAGGCCTCCTACGAGCAGTACTTC. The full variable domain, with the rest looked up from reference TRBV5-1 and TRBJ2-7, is KAGVTQTPRYLIKTRGQQVTLSCSPISGHRSVSWYQQTPGQGLQFLFEYFSETQRNKGNFPGRFSGRQFSNSRSEMNVSTLELGDSALYLCASSLAGAGEASYEQYFGPGTRLTVT.